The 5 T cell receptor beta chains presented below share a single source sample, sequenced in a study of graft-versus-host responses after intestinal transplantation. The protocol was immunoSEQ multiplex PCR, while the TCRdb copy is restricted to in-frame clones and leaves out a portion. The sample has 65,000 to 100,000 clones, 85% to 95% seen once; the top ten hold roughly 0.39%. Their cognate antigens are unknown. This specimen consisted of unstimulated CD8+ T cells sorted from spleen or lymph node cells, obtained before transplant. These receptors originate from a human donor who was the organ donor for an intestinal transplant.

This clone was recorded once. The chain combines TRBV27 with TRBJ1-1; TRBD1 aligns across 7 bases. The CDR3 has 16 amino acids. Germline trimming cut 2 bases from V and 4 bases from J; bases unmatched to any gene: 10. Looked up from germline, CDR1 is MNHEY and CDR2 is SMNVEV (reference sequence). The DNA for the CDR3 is TGTGCCAGCAGTTTAACTTCGACAGGGTTGGCCACTGAAGCTTTCTTT. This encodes CASSLTSTGLATEAFF.

The CDR3 nucleotides read TGTGCCAGTTCACTAGGGAGCGGGGGAGTTGGGGATGAGCAGTTCTTC. It specifies CASSLGSGGVGDEQFF. The chain carries TRBV19 and TRBJ2-1, with 8 bases fitting TRBD2. Looked up from germline, CDR1 is LNHDA and CDR2 is SQIVND (reference sequence). The CDR3 is 16 amino acids. J lost 8 bases, V lost 8 bases, and 17 bases had no gene match. The complete variable domain, with remaining parts taken from reference TRBV19 and TRBJ2-1, reads DGGITQSPKYLFRKEGQNVTLSCEQNLNHDAMYWYRQDPGQGLRLIYYSQIVNDFQKGDIAEGYSVSREKKESFPLTVTSAQKNPTAFYLCASSLGSGGVGDEQFFGPGTRLTVL.

The chain's CDR3 is CASLTGVHYGYTF. CDR3 bases: TGTGCCAGTTTGACAGGGGTACACTATGGCTACACCTTC. The V gene is TRBV2, the J gene TRBJ1-2; TRBD1 agrees at 8 bases. V was clipped by 9 bases and J by 3 bases; unmatched bases: 6. Germline CDR1 is SNHLY and CDR2 is FYNNEI. CDR3 length: 13 amino acids. The full variable domain, with the rest looked up from reference TRBV2 and TRBJ1-2, is EPEVTQTPSHQVTQMGQEVILRCVPISNHLYFYWYRQILGQKVEFLVSFYNNEISEKSEIFDDQFSVERPDGSNFTLKIRSTKLEDSAMYFCASLTGVHYGYTFGSGTRLTVV.

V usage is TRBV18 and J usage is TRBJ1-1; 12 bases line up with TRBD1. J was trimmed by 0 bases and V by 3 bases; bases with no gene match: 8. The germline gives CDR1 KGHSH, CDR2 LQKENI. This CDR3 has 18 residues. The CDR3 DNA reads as TGTGCCAGCTCACCCCACTGGGACAGGGGGCGGGTGAACACTGAAGCTTTCTTT. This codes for CASSPHWDRGRVNTEAFF.

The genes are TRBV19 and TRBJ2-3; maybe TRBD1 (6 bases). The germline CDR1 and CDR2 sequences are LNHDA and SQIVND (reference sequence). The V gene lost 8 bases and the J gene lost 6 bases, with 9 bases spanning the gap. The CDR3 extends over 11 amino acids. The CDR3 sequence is CASLRGDTQYF. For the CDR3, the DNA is TGTGCCAGTCTAAGGGGGGATACGCAGTATTTT.